These 4 T cell receptor beta chains originate from one sample sequenced in a study of blood T cells in healthy people across ages (dated by TCRdb to about 2015). Library preparation used 5' RACE. Sequencing relied on an Illumina HiSeq 2500. A second PCR of roughly 7 to 12 cycles was performed with a sample-barcoded 5' primer and a J-beta primer mix. In-frame beta chains were kept once TCRdb had trimmed the public reads at Q25 with fastp and called clones with MiXCR. Rows merge per CDR3 protein into single entries with the most common DNA and genes. This sample has hundreds of thousands of distinct CDR3 sequences in its table, and about 54% of those were observed once. The ten biggest clones cover roughly 34% of the sample. Material for sequencing was blood. The receptors shown here come from a man between 60 and 70 years old in good health.

This clonotype was seen a handful of times. V and J are TRBV7-2 and TRBJ2-1; no clear D gene. This CDR3 is 12 amino acids long. Looked up from germline, CDR1 is SGHTA and CDR2 is FQGNSA. V was shortened by 1 base and J by 13 bases, with 11 bases between the two germline ends. CDR3 amino acids: CASSLGVGHQFF. In DNA, the CDR3 is TGTGCCAGCAGCTTAGGGGTCGGGCACCAGTTCTTC. The variable domain in full, with the rest retrieved from reference TRBV7-2 and TRBJ2-1, is GAGVSQSPSNKVTEKGKDVELRCDPISGHTALYWYRQSLGQGLEFLIYFQGNSAPDKSGLPSDRFSAERTGGSVSTLTIQRTQQEDSAVYLCASSLGVGHQFFGPGTRLTVL.

This chain joins TRBV25-1 and TRBJ1-2, with TRBD1 matching 9 bases. The germline V gene encodes CDR1 MGHDK and CDR2 SYGVNS. This CDR3 has 14 amino acids. V was clipped by 6 bases and J by 8 bases; unmatched bases: 10. CDR3 bases: TGTGCCAGCAGGGACAGGGGAAAAGAGGGCGGCTACACCTTC. It codes for CASRDRGKEGGYTF.

This clonotype was seen repeatedly, ten times or more. This chain uses TRBV25-1 with TRBJ1-5; no reliable D call. The ends were cut back, 9 bases at V and 6 bases at J, with 15 bases in the middle. Germline V gives CDR1 MGHDK, CDR2 SYGVNS. The CDR3 length is 13 residues. CDR3 sequence reads: CARGLAYCQPQHF. The CDR3, as DNA: TGTGCCAGGGGGTTGGCGTACTGTCAGCCCCAGCATTTT.

This clonotype was detected a few times. The chain links TRBV5-1 to TRBJ1-2; tentatively, D is TRBD1 (5 bases). Trimming shortened V by 0 bases and J by 6 bases, and 12 bases separated the two germline ends. Per the germline V gene, CDR1 is SGHRS and CDR2 is YFSETQ. The length of the CDR3 is 14 residues. CDR3 amino acids: CASSLEGTLDGYTF. DNA for the CDR3: TGCGCCAGCAGCTTGGAGGGGACTCTAGATGGCTACACCTTC.